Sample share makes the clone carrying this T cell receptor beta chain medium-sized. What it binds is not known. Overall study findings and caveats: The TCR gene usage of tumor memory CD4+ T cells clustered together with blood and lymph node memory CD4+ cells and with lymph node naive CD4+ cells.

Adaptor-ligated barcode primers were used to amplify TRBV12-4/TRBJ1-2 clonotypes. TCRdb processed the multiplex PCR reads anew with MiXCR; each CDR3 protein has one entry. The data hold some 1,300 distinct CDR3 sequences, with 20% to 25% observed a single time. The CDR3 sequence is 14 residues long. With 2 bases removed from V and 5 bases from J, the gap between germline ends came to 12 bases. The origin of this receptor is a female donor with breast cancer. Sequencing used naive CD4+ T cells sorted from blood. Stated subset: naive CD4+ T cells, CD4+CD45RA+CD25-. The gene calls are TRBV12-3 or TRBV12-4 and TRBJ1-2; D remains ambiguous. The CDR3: CASSLIGVGYGYTF. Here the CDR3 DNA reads TGTGCCAGCAGTTTAATTGGGGTGGGTTATGGCTACACCTTC.